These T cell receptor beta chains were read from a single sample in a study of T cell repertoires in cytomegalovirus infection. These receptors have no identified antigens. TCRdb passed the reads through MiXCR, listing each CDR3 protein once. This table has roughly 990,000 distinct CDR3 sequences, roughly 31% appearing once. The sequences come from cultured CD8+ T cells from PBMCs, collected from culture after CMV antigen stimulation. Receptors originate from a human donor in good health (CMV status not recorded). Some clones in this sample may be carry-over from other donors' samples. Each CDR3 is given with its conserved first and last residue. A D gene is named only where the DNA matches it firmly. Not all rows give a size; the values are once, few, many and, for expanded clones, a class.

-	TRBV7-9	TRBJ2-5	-	CASSFPGKQETQYF	TGTGCCAGCAGCTTCCCGGGGAAACAAGAGACCCAGTACTTC
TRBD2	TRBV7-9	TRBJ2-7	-	CASSLEASGTYEQYF	TGTGCCAGCAGCTTGGAGGCTAGCGGGACCTACGAGCAGTACTTC
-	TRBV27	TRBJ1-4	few	CASGRVGATNEKLFF	TGTGCCAGCGGCAGGGTGGGGGCAACTAATGAAAAACTGTTTTTT
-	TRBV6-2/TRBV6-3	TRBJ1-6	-	CASSYGQNNSPLHF	TGTGCCAGCAGTTATGGACAGAATAATTCACCCCTCCACTTT
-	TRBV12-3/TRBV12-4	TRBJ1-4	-	CASSLGGSATNEKLFF	TGTGCCAGCAGTTTAGGTGGTTCTGCAACTAATGAAAAACTGTTTTTT
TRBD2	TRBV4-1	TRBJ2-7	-	CASSQGLWDEQYF	TGCGCCAGCAGCCAGGGACTATGGGACGAGCAGTACTTC
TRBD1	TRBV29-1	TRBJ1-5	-	CSVPFSRDRGFNQPQHF	TGCAGCGTTCCTTTCTCCCGGGACAGGGGGTTTAATCAGCCCCAGCATTTT
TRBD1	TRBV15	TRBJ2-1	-	CATSFSGTGINEQFF	TGTGCCACCAGCTTTTCCGGGACAGGGATCAATGAGCAGTTCTTC
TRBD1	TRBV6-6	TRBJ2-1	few	CASSYLGQGALEQFF	TGTGCCAGCAGTTACCTGGGACAGGGGGCGCTTGAGCAGTTCTTC
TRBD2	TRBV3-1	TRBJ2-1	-	CASSQGTAGVQNEQFF	TGTGCCAGCAGCCAAGGGACGGCGGGGGTTCAAAATGAGCAGTTCTTC
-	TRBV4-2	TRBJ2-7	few	CASSQEVGRAYEQYF	TGTGCCAGCAGCCAAGAGGTGGGACGCGCCTACGAGCAGTACTTC
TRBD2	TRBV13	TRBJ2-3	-	CASSLSGLADTQYF	TGTGCCAGCAGCTTATCCGGACTAGCGGATACGCAGTATTTT
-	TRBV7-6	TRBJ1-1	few	CASSTVPEAFF	TGTGCCAGCAGCACAGTCCCTGAAGCTTTCTTT
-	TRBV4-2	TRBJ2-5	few	CASSQDSEETQYF	TGTGCCAGCAGCCAAGATAGCGAGGAGACCCAGTACTTC
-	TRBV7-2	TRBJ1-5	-	CASSHPGGGNQPQHF	TGTGCCAGCAGTCACCCGGGCGGCGGAAATCAGCCCCAGCATTTT
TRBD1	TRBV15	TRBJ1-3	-	CATRRDRVSGNTIYF	TGTGCCACCAGACGTGACAGGGTATCTGGAAACACCATATATTTT